A selection of T cell receptor beta chains follows, all from one sample in a study of cytomegalovirus exposure and HLA in healthy donors. The table came from immunoSEQ multiplex PCR; TCRdb's copy has only in-frame clones and leaves some out. The sample includes approximately 150,000 clones, 80% to 90% seen only once; the top ten take 1.4%. The specimen sequenced was PBMCs. Receptor source: a woman aged 30 to 39 in good health and CMV-seronegative. CDR3s include the opening cysteine and the closing phenylalanine or tryptophan. A D gene is named only where the DNA matches it firmly. Clone size is given for some rows only: seen once, a few or many times, or a class if the clone is expanded.

abundance | d_gene | j_gene | v_gene | CDR3aa | CDR3nt
NA | NA | TRBJ1-1 | TRBV7-2 | CASSSDRGGAFF | TGTGCCAGCAGCTCCGACCGGGGTGGAGCTTTCTTT
once | NA | TRBJ2-7 | TRBV4-1 | CASSHGSYEQYF | TGCGCCAGCAGCCACGGGTCCTACGAGCAGTACTTC
NA | TRBD1 | TRBJ2-7 | TRBV5-1 | CASSPIPGQEGKQYF | TGCGCCAGCAGCCCAATACCGGGACAGGAAGGGAAGCAGTACTTC
NA | TRBD1 | TRBJ1-3 | TRBV7-9 | CASSLPQDRGNTIYF | TGTGCCAGCAGCTTACCACAGGACAGGGGAAACACCATATATTTT
once | NA | TRBJ2-7 | TRBV11-2 | CASSRPISYEQYF | TGTGCCAGCAGCCGCCCTATCTCCTACGAGCAGTACTTC
NA | NA | TRBJ2-5 | TRBV4-3 | CASSQQEYETQYF | TGCGCCAGCAGCCAACAAGAGTACGAGACCCAGTACTTC
NA | NA | TRBJ1-3 | TRBV30 | CAWSDTSGNTIYF | TGTGCCTGGAGCGACACCTCTGGAAACACCATATATTTT
few | TRBD1 | TRBJ1-6 | TRBV6-6 | CASSRTGDSPLHF | TGTGCCAGCAGTCGGACAGGGGATTCACCCCTCCACTTT
NA | TRBD1 | TRBJ1-1 | TRBV18 | CASSPLIVGQPNTEAFF | TGTGCCAGCTCACCACTCATTGTGGGACAGCCGAACACTGAAGCTTTCTTT
NA | TRBD2 | TRBJ2-1 | TRBV7-6 | CASSRDLAGGRTEQFF | TGTGCCAGCAGCCGGGACTTAGCGGGGGGGCGGACGGAGCAGTTCTTC
NA | NA | TRBJ2-7 | TRBV11-2 | CASSFLEEQYF | TGTGCCAGCAGCTTTTTGGAGGAGCAGTACTTC
NA | TRBD1 | TRBJ1-2 | TRBV4-1 | CASSQLRTGANYGYTF | TGCGCCAGCAGCCAACTACGAACAGGGGCTAACTATGGCTACACCTTC
NA | NA | TRBJ2-3 | TRBV27 | CASSLYGVGEGTDTQYF | TGTGCCAGCAGTTTGTATGGCGTGGGGGAGGGCACAGATACGCAGTATTTT
NA | TRBD2 | TRBJ2-5 | TRBV2 | CASSDRLAGGTGETQYF | TGTGCCAGCAGTGATCGACTAGCGGGGGGGACAGGAGAGACCCAGTACTTC
NA | NA | TRBJ2-2 | TRBV6-1 | CASSVEGPTGELFF | TGTGCCAGCAGTGTGGAGGGGCCGACCGGGGAGCTGTTTTTT
NA | NA | TRBJ2-7 | TRBV18 | CASSPNTGKINEQYF | TGTGCCAGCTCACCGAATACAGGGAAAATCAACGAGCAGTACTTC
NA | NA | TRBJ2-7 | TRBV5-1 | CASSLPGGQGYEQYF | TGCGCCAGCAGCTTGCCCGGGGGGCAGGGGTACGAGCAGTACTTC
NA | NA | TRBJ2-7 | TRBV4-3 | CASSQGSGVIDEQYF | TGCGCCAGCAGCCAGGGTTCAGGGGTGATCGACGAGCAGTACTTC
few | NA | TRBJ2-4 | TRBV2 | CASSRGRANIQYF | TGTGCCAGCTCCCGCGGCAGGGCTAACATTCAGTACTTC
NA | NA | TRBJ1-1 | TRBV18 | CASSPSDLNTEAFF | TGTGCCAGCTCACCGAGCGACCTGAACACTGAAGCTTTCTTT
NA | NA | TRBJ1-1 | TRBV10-1 | CASSESGANTEAFF | TGCGCCAGCAGTGAGTCGGGGGCGAACACTGAAGCTTTCTTT
NA | NA | TRBJ1-1 | TRBV5-1 | CASSLGGGTEAFF | TGCGCCAGCAGCTTGGGGGGCGGTACTGAAGCTTTCTTT
once | TRBD1 | TRBJ2-7 | TRBV7-2 | CASSLTLGQGGYEQYF | TGTGCCAGCAGCTTAACACTTGGACAGGGTGGGTACGAGCAGTACTTC
NA | NA | TRBJ2-3 | TRBV4-2 | CASSQDQSSTQYF | TGTGCCAGCAGCCAAGACCAGTCTTCTACGCAGTATTTT
NA | NA | TRBJ2-6 | TRBV29-1 | CSVGGGEAVSSGANVLTF | TGCAGCGTTGGTGGAGGGGAGGCAGTTTCATCTGGGGCCAACGTCCTGACTTTC
NA | NA | TRBJ1-4 | TRBV30 | CAWTQGSNEKLFF | TGTGCCTGGACCCAGGGCTCTAATGAAAAACTGTTTTTT
NA | TRBD2 | TRBJ2-7 | TRBV5-1 | CASSLAYSGGGKDEQYF | TGCGCCAGCAGCTTGGCTTATAGTGGCGGGGGGAAGGACGAGCAGTACTTC
NA | NA | TRBJ1-1 | TRBV6-1 | CASSEGARAFF | TGTGCCAGCAGTGAAGGGGCCAGAGCTTTCTTT
NA | TRBD2 | TRBJ2-1 | TRBV5-1 | CASSLALLAGVNNEQFF | TGCGCCAGCAGCTTGGCCTTACTAGCGGGGGTAAACAATGAGCAGTTCTTC
NA | TRBD1 | TRBJ2-1 | TRBV2 | CASSSLDRGLLFF | TGTGCCAGCAGTTCCCTTGACAGGGGGCTGCTGTTCTTC
NA | TRBD1 | TRBJ2-5 | TRBV5-1 | CASSPPDRGGETQYF | TGCGCCAGCAGCCCCCCTGACAGGGGGGGAGAGACCCAGTACTTC
NA | TRBD2 | TRBJ2-2 | TRBV18 | CASSPQTSGAINTGELFF | TGTGCCAGCTCACCGCAGACTAGCGGGGCGATTAACACCGGGGAGCTGTTTTTT
NA | NA | TRBJ2-1 | TRBV5-3 | CARSRPGGVSYNEQFF | TGTGCCAGAAGCCGCCCTGGCGGGGTTTCCTACAATGAGCAGTTCTTC
NA | TRBD1 | TRBJ1-2 | TRBV7-8 | CASSPRGQGAIYGYTF | TGTGCCAGCAGCCCTAGAGGGCAGGGGGCGATTTATGGCTACACCTTC
NA | NA | TRBJ1-2 | TRBV2 | CASSERRGNGYTF | TGTGCCAGCAGTGAAAGGAGGGGTAATGGCTACACCTTC
NA | NA | TRBJ1-5 | TRBV7-9 | CASSLGGGNQPQHF | TGTGCCAGCAGCTTAGGGGGAGGCAATCAGCCCCAGCATTTT
few | NA | TRBJ2-2 | TRBV19 | CASPVAGPSQRTGELFF | TGTGCGAGTCCAGTAGCCGGCCCATCCCAGAGGACCGGGGAGCTGTTTTTT
NA | TRBD1 | TRBJ1-2 | TRBV5-4 | CASSSGQNNYGYTF | TGTGCCAGCAGCTCGGGACAGAACAACTATGGCTACACCTTC
NA | TRBD2 | TRBJ2-1 | TRBV2 | CASSKERGYNEQFF | TGTGCCAGCAGTAAAGAGCGGGGGTACAATGAGCAGTTCTTC
NA | NA | TRBJ1-1 | TRBV19 | CASSRGRVLDGAEAFF | TGTGCCAGTAGTAGGGGGCGAGTCTTAGACGGCGCTGAAGCTTTCTTT
NA | NA | TRBJ1-2 | TRBV4-1 | CASSPTASYGYTF | TGCGCCAGCAGCCCGACAGCGAGCTATGGCTACACCTTC
NA | NA | TRBJ2-7 | TRBV27 | CASSLFRGGDEQYF | TGTGCCAGCAGTTTGTTTCGAGGAGGTGACGAGCAGTACTTC
NA | NA | TRBJ1-3 | TRBV4-3 | CASSHQNFQGSANTIYF | TGCGCCAGCAGCCATCAAAATTTTCAGGGTTCGGCAAACACCATATATTTT
NA | NA | TRBJ1-4 | TRBV25-1 | CASSDMRGGAPNEKLFF | TGTGCCAGCAGTGATATGAGGGGCGGGGCCCCTAATGAAAAACTGTTTTTT
NA | NA | TRBJ1-2 | TRBV9 | CASSVATGQPYGYTF | TGTGCCAGCAGCGTAGCTACAGGGCAGCCCTATGGCTACACCTTC
NA | NA | TRBJ1-5 | TRBV14 | CASSQFAGPQHF | TGTGCCAGCAGCCAATTCGCGGGGCCCCAGCATTTT
NA | NA | TRBJ2-1 | TRBV5-1 | CASSLGVYNEQFF | TGCGCCAGCAGCTTGGGAGTCTACAATGAGCAGTTCTTC
NA | NA | TRBJ2-2 | TRBV10-3 | CAISRTANTGELFF | TGTGCCATCAGCAGGACAGCGAACACCGGGGAGCTGTTTTTT
NA | TRBD1 | TRBJ1-6 | TRBV14 | CASSLSGGGTGVSPLHF | TGTGCCAGCAGCCTCTCTGGCGGCGGGACAGGGGTTTCACCCCTCCACTTT
NA | TRBD1 | TRBJ1-6 | TRBV19 | CASSAGQHNSPLHF | TGTGCCAGTAGTGCGGGACAGCATAATTCACCCCTCCACTTT